These T cell receptor beta chains were read from a single sample in a study of shared clonotypes between healthy human individuals. The method was immunoSEQ multiplex PCR; TCRdb's version includes in-frame clones alone and lacks a portion of them. The table includes 600,000 to 800,000 clones, approximately 77% detected once. The sample comprised memory CD4+ T cells sorted from blood. The receptors were sampled from a woman aged 25 to 39 in good health. Each CDR3 is given with its conserved first and last residue. Fields, in order: J gene, V gene, clone size, D gene, CDR3 protein, CDR3 DNA. D genes are given only for firm matches. Clone size is stated in some rows and not others, as once, few, many or a class when expanded.

J gene: TRBJ2-7
V gene: TRBV27
clone size: few
D gene: NA
CDR3 protein: CASSPGSGSYEQYF
CDR3 DNA: TGTGCCAGCAGCCCAGGGTCCGGATCCTACGAGCAGTACTTC

J gene: TRBJ1-5
V gene: TRBV28
clone size: NA
D gene: NA
CDR3 protein: CASSLSVGGWTAHGEGPQHF
CDR3 DNA: TGTGCCAGCAGTTTAAGTGTCGGGGGGTGGACAGCCCACGGCGAAGGGCCCCAGCATTTT

J gene: TRBJ1-1
V gene: TRBV6-7
clone size: NA
D gene: NA
CDR3 protein: CASSDGEGRSEAFF
CDR3 DNA: TGTGCCAGCAGTGACGGTGAGGGCAGGAGTGAAGCTTTCTTT

J gene: TRBJ2-7
V gene: TRBV7-9
clone size: NA
D gene: NA
CDR3 protein: CATSNYAAEQYF
CDR3 DNA: TGTGCCACCTCCAACTACGCAGCCGAGCAGTACTTC

J gene: TRBJ1-1
V gene: TRBV28
clone size: NA
D gene: NA
CDR3 protein: CASSPQGLAAFF
CDR3 DNA: TGTGCCAGCAGTCCTCAGGGTCTAGCGGCTTTCTTT

J gene: TRBJ2-3
V gene: TRBV25-1
clone size: NA
D gene: TRBD1
CDR3 protein: CATRTGPTDTQYF
CDR3 DNA: TGTGCCACCAGGACAGGGCCAACAGATACGCAGTATTTT

J gene: TRBJ1-4
V gene: TRBV7-9
clone size: once
D gene: NA
CDR3 protein: CASSFSGNEKLFF
CDR3 DNA: TGTGCCAGCAGCTTTTCAGGGAATGAAAAACTGTTTTTT

J gene: TRBJ2-6
V gene: TRBV28
clone size: NA
D gene: TRBD1
CDR3 protein: CASRPPYRGLGTGANVLTF
CDR3 DNA: TGTGCCAGCAGGCCACCCTACAGGGGGCTTGGTACTGGGGCCAACGTCCTGACTTTC

J gene: TRBJ1-5
V gene: TRBV28
clone size: once
D gene: TRBD1
CDR3 protein: CASSEGQPNQPQHF
CDR3 DNA: TGTGCCAGCAGTGAGGGACAGCCCAATCAGCCCCAGCATTTT

J gene: TRBJ1-1
V gene: TRBV19
clone size: NA
D gene: NA
CDR3 protein: CASSQGFRRRTEAFF
CDR3 DNA: TGTGCCAGTAGTCAGGGGTTCCGCCGCCGCACTGAAGCTTTCTTT

J gene: TRBJ2-6
V gene: TRBV7-8
clone size: NA
D gene: NA
CDR3 protein: CASRSSGANVLTF
CDR3 DNA: TGTGCCAGCCGGTCCTCTGGGGCCAACGTCCTGACTTTC

J gene: TRBJ2-1
V gene: TRBV29-1
clone size: few
D gene: NA
CDR3 protein: CSVGTDNEQFF
CDR3 DNA: TGCAGCGTGGGGACCGACAATGAGCAGTTCTTC

J gene: TRBJ2-5
V gene: TRBV5-8
clone size: NA
D gene: NA
CDR3 protein: CASSFYRRTARGETQYF
CDR3 DNA: TGTGCCAGCAGCTTTTATCGAAGGACAGCACGGGGAGAGACCCAGTACTTC

J gene: TRBJ1-2
V gene: TRBV18
clone size: NA
D gene: NA
CDR3 protein: CASSPDTLRYGYTF
CDR3 DNA: TGTGCCAGCTCACCGGATACCTTGCGCTATGGCTACACCTTC

J gene: TRBJ2-3
V gene: TRBV5-1
clone size: NA
D gene: NA
CDR3 protein: CASSLEWTTDTQYF
CDR3 DNA: TGCGCCAGCAGCTTGGAGTGGACCACAGATACGCAGTATTTT

J gene: TRBJ2-2
V gene: TRBV5-1
clone size: once
D gene: NA
CDR3 protein: CASSSTTGPLSGELFF
CDR3 DNA: TGCGCCAGCAGCTCGACGACAGGCCCTTTGTCCGGGGAGCTGTTTTTT

J gene: TRBJ1-3
V gene: TRBV27
clone size: NA
D gene: NA
CDR3 protein: CASREQGSGNTIYF
CDR3 DNA: TGTGCCAGCAGGGAACAGGGTTCTGGAAACACCATATATTTT

J gene: TRBJ1-1
V gene: TRBV30
clone size: few
D gene: TRBD1
CDR3 protein: CAWSVLQGVRYTEAFF
CDR3 DNA: TGTGCCTGGAGTGTACTACAGGGGGTGCGCTACACTGAAGCTTTCTTT

J gene: TRBJ2-1
V gene: TRBV5-4
clone size: few
D gene: NA
CDR3 protein: CASSLGTSSYNEQFF
CDR3 DNA: TGTGCCAGCAGCTTGGGGACAAGCTCCTACAATGAGCAGTTCTTC

J gene: TRBJ2-3
V gene: TRBV28
clone size: NA
D gene: TRBD2
CDR3 protein: CASNTLAGTGTDTQYF
CDR3 DNA: TGTGCCAGCAACACCCTAGCGGGGACGGGCACAGATACGCAGTATTTT

J gene: TRBJ2-7
V gene: TRBV7-2
clone size: NA
D gene: TRBD1
CDR3 protein: CASSLATGKSYEQYF
CDR3 DNA: TGTGCCAGCAGCTTAGCGACAGGGAAATCCTACGAGCAGTACTTC

J gene: TRBJ2-3
V gene: TRBV5-3
clone size: once
D gene: NA
CDR3 protein: CASSLLAVTDTQYF
CDR3 DNA: TGTGCCAGCAGCCTTCTCGCAGTCACAGATACGCAGTATTTT

J gene: TRBJ2-1
V gene: TRBV10-3
clone size: NA
D gene: NA
CDR3 protein: CAIARAGDEQFF
CDR3 DNA: TGTGCCATCGCACGGGCGGGTGATGAGCAGTTCTTC

J gene: TRBJ1-1
V gene: TRBV19
clone size: NA
D gene: NA
CDR3 protein: CASSIDRGEDTEAFF
CDR3 DNA: TGTGCCAGTAGTATAGATCGGGGGGAGGACACTGAAGCTTTCTTT

J gene: TRBJ1-5
V gene: TRBV7-2
clone size: NA
D gene: NA
CDR3 protein: CASSPTAVGGPQHF
CDR3 DNA: TGTGCCAGCAGCCCAACCGCGGTGGGGGGCCCCCAGCATTTT

J gene: TRBJ2-2
V gene: TRBV6-6
clone size: once
D gene: TRBD2
CDR3 protein: CASNRAGGNTGELFF
CDR3 DNA: TGTGCCAGCAACCGAGCGGGAGGGAACACCGGGGAGCTGTTTTTT

J gene: TRBJ2-7
V gene: TRBV25-1
clone size: NA
D gene: NA
CDR3 protein: CASSPPSARSEQYF
CDR3 DNA: TGTGCCAGCAGTCCTCCTTCAGCGCGGAGCGAGCAGTACTTC

J gene: TRBJ2-1
V gene: TRBV14
clone size: NA
D gene: NA
CDR3 protein: CASSQEWGHSYNEQFF
CDR3 DNA: TGTGCCAGCAGCCAAGAATGGGGACACTCCTACAATGAGCAGTTCTTC

J gene: TRBJ1-5
V gene: TRBV7-2
clone size: NA
D gene: NA
CDR3 protein: CASSPRWIQPQHF
CDR3 DNA: TGTGCCAGCAGCCCCCGATGGATTCAGCCCCAGCATTTT

J gene: TRBJ2-7
V gene: TRBV6-6
clone size: NA
D gene: NA
CDR3 protein: CATGLSYEQYF
CDR3 DNA: TGTGCCACGGGTTTGAGCTACGAGCAGTACTTC

J gene: TRBJ1-1
V gene: TRBV10-3
clone size: NA
D gene: NA
CDR3 protein: CATVPGQNTEAFF
CDR3 DNA: TGTGCCACCGTTCCAGGGCAGAACACTGAAGCTTTCTTT

J gene: TRBJ2-7
V gene: TRBV5-5
clone size: NA
D gene: NA
CDR3 protein: CASSLVNSYEQYF
CDR3 DNA: TGTGCCAGCAGCTTGGTCAACAGCTACGAGCAGTACTTC

J gene: TRBJ1-2
V gene: TRBV18
clone size: once
D gene: NA
CDR3 protein: CASSPRGSGYTF
CDR3 DNA: TGTGCCAGCTCACCGCGAGGGAGTGGGTACACCTTC

J gene: TRBJ2-7
V gene: TRBV28
clone size: NA
D gene: NA
CDR3 protein: CASSDSVSSYEQYF
CDR3 DNA: TGTGCCAGCAGTGACAGCGTTAGCTCCTACGAGCAGTACTTC

J gene: TRBJ1-3
V gene: TRBV14
clone size: NA
D gene: TRBD1
CDR3 protein: CASSPRTGPPSGNTIYF
CDR3 DNA: TGTGCCAGCAGCCCGCGGACAGGGCCCCCCTCTGGAAACACCATATATTTT

J gene: TRBJ2-1
V gene: TRBV11-2
clone size: NA
D gene: NA
CDR3 protein: CASSLGRREIQHNEQFF
CDR3 DNA: TGTGCCAGCAGCTTAGGGCGCAGGGAGATTCAGCACAATGAGCAGTTCTTC

J gene: TRBJ2-1
V gene: TRBV5-1
clone size: NA
D gene: TRBD2
CDR3 protein: CASSLASGTNNEQFF
CDR3 DNA: TGCGCCAGCAGCTTGGCTAGCGGGACGAACAATGAGCAGTTCTTC

J gene: TRBJ1-1
V gene: TRBV21-1
clone size: many
D gene: NA
CDR3 protein: CASSKLWNTEAFF
CDR3 DNA: TGTGCCAGCAGCAAATTGTGGAACACTGAAGCTTTCTTT

J gene: TRBJ2-5
V gene: TRBV5-1
clone size: NA
D gene: TRBD1
CDR3 protein: CASSFDRVGETQYF
CDR3 DNA: TGCGCCAGCAGCTTCGACAGGGTTGGAGAGACCCAGTACTTC

J gene: TRBJ1-2
V gene: TRBV7-9
clone size: NA
D gene: NA
CDR3 protein: CASSLGGSYGYTF
CDR3 DNA: TGTGCCAGCAGCTTAGGTGGAAGCTATGGCTACACCTTC

J gene: TRBJ2-2
V gene: TRBV5-1
clone size: many
D gene: TRBD1
CDR3 protein: CASTWDRAGAELFF
CDR3 DNA: TGCGCCAGCACCTGGGACAGGGCTGGTGCGGAGCTGTTTTTT

J gene: TRBJ2-5
V gene: TRBV6-6
clone size: NA
D gene: NA
CDR3 protein: CASSYSSSGQETQYF
CDR3 DNA: TGTGCCAGCAGTTACTCGTCCAGCGGCCAAGAGACCCAGTACTTC

J gene: TRBJ2-1
V gene: TRBV5-8
clone size: NA
D gene: TRBD2
CDR3 protein: CASSLFYAGGPHFF
CDR3 DNA: TGTGCCAGCAGCTTGTTCTACGCGGGAGGGCCGCATTTCTTC

J gene: TRBJ2-3
V gene: TRBV9
clone size: few
D gene: TRBD2
CDR3 protein: CASSVGTSGRSSTDTQYF
CDR3 DNA: TGTGCCAGCAGCGTAGGGACTAGCGGGCGATCCTCCACAGATACGCAGTATTTT

J gene: TRBJ2-1
V gene: TRBV6-6
clone size: NA
D gene: TRBD2
CDR3 protein: CASSYMSGSNYNEQFF
CDR3 DNA: TGTGCCAGCAGTTACATGAGCGGGAGTAACTACAATGAGCAGTTCTTC

J gene: TRBJ1-2
V gene: TRBV18
clone size: NA
D gene: TRBD1
CDR3 protein: CASSTGQLYGYTF
CDR3 DNA: TGTGCCAGCTCAACGGGACAGTTGTATGGCTACACCTTC

J gene: TRBJ1-2
V gene: TRBV4-1
clone size: NA
D gene: NA
CDR3 protein: CASSPQGLGGYTF
CDR3 DNA: TGCGCCAGCAGCCCTCAGGGTCTTGGGGGCTACACCTTC

J gene: TRBJ2-7
V gene: TRBV19
clone size: NA
D gene: TRBD2
CDR3 protein: CASKAGGSTYEQYF
CDR3 DNA: TGTGCCAGCAAAGCAGGCGGGAGTACCTACGAGCAGTACTTC